This T cell receptor beta chain was identified during a study of OX40 agonist ivuxolimab in advanced cancers. Whole-study context: Given to patients was ivuxolimab, an agonistic anti-OX40 (CD134) antibody.

The CDR3 sequence is 16 residues long. Germline-derived CDR1 and CDR2 are SNHLY and FYNNEI. V dropped 1 base and J dropped 4; count of bases not matched to a gene: 7. The table lists this clone with a count of one. The repertoire was sequenced with immunoSEQ multiplex PCR; TCRdb's copy has only in-frame clones and lacks some. The sample holds about 22,000 clones, roughly 90% seen once. The source was CD4+ or CD8+ T cells sorted from blood, collected in a trial of the OX40 agonist ivuxolimab. The sequence came from an adult with an advanced solid tumor such as melanoma, head and neck, liver or kidney cancer. The V gene is TRBV2, the J gene TRBJ1-5; 7 nucleotides agree with TRBD1. The chain's CDR3 is CASSEVPGQSNQPQHF. CDR3 DNA sequence: TGTGCCAGCAGTGAAGTTCCGGGACAGAGTAATCAGCCCCAGCATTTT.